This T cell receptor (beta chain) is from a study of tumor-infiltrating lymphocytes in primary liver carcinoma. Of note for this clonotype: One end of the junction is discordant with germline, which a read error may explain.

Using a constant-region primer together with ProtoScript II reverse transcriptase, TCR beta cDNA was made from 500 to 650 ng of total RNA. What produced the TCR beta libraries was three nested multiplex PCR rounds using slightly modified ARM-PCR. With TRBV1-TRBV30 forward primers and a C-beta reverse primer, the first two PCR rounds were run for 10 cycles each. TCRdb independently ran MiXCR on the multiplex PCR reads; one entry per CDR3 protein. The sample includes 35,000 to 50,000 distinct CDR3 sequences, approximately 82% of them seen just once. From approximately 20-30 mg of unsorted bulk tissue, DNA and RNA were co-extracted together. The CDR3 spans 17 residues. Per germline, CDR1 MNHEY and CDR2 SVGAGI.

Material for sequencing was tumor-adjacent normal liver tissue. The receptor was isolated from a woman aged 25 to 39 with primary liver carcinoma and hepatitis B virus infection. V is TRBV6-5 and J is TRBJ2-1, with D perhaps matching TRBD1 (6 bases). CDR3 nucleotides: TGTGCCAGCAGTTACAGAGGGACAAGCGGCTCCTACAATGAGCGGTTCTTC. Its translation: CASSYRGTSGSYNERFF.